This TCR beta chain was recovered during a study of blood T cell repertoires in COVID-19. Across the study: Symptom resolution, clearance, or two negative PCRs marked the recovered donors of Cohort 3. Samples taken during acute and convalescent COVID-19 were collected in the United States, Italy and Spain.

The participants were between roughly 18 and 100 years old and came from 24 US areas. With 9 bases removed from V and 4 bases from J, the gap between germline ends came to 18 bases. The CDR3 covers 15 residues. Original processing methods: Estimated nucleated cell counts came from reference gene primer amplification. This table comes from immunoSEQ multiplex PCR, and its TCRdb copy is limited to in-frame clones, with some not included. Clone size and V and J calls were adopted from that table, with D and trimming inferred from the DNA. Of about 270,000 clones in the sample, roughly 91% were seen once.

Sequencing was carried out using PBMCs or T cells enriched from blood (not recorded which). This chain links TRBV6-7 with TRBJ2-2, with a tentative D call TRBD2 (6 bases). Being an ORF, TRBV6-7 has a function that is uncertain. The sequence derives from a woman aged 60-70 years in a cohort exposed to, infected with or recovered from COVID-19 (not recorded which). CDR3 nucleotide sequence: TGTGCCAGTCGTGATAGCGGCCCCGGCACCGGGGAGCTGTTTTTT. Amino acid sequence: CASRDSGPGTGELFF.